These 11 T cell receptor beta chains share one sample of origin, sequenced in a study of T cell changes during pregnancy in multiple sclerosis. Profiling relied on immunoSEQ multiplex PCR, and the TCRdb table lists in-frame clones only, not all of them. The sample records around 61,000 clones, 87% being singletons. The specimen was peripheral blood from another person, used as feeder cells. The receptors shown here come from a human donor whose cells served as feeder cells for cultures in a pregnancy study.

The CDR3: CAADWGNTEAFF. The CDR3 region has the DNA TGTGCGGCGGATTGGGGCAACACTGAAGCTTTCTTT. The J gene is TRBJ1-1, the V gene TRBV6-6; a possible D gene is TRBD1 (5 bases). Germline V gene lookup returns CDR1 MNHNY and CDR2 SVGAGI (reference sequence). The CDR3 extends over 12 amino acids.

V gene TRBV27 combines with J gene TRBJ2-5; 10 nucleotides match TRBD2. The germline gives CDR1 MNHEY, CDR2 SMNVEV (reference sequence). The CDR3 runs 15 residues. J gave up 4 bases and V 2 bases, and 4 bases lay outside the gene matches. CDR3 nucleotide sequence: TGTGCCAGCAGTTTAATGGGACTAGCGCCAGAGACCCAGTACTTC. Translating gives CASSLMGLAPETQYF.

This chain uses TRBV11-2 with TRBJ2-7; D tentatively reads TRBD1 or TRBD2 (5 bases each). Germline V gene sequence: CDR1 SGHAT, CDR2 FQNNGV. V was trimmed by 2 bases and J by 4 bases, leaving 18 bases between them. The CDR3 extends over 16 amino acids. CDR3 sequence: CASSLRGRDPYYEQYF. In DNA form, the CDR3 reads TGTGCCAGCAGCTTAAGGGGCCGGGACCCCTATTACGAGCAGTACTTC.

This sequence joins TRBV4-2 and TRBJ1-1, with D perhaps matching TRBD1 (6 bases). This CDR3 spans 16 amino acids. The V and J ends lost 0 bases and 10 bases respectively, with 21 bases between them. Germline CDR1 reads LGHNA; CDR2 reads YNFKEQ. Here the CDR3 reads CASSQDEEGGGALAFF. The DNA for the CDR3 is TGTGCCAGCAGCCAAGATGAGGAAGGGGGTGGGGCATTAGCTTTCTTT.

CDR3 nucleotide sequence: TGCAGCGTCCTAGGGGACGGCTATGGCTACACCTTC. As protein: CSVLGDGYGYTF. The chain is built from TRBV29-1 and TRBJ1-2, with D perhaps TRBD1 (5 bases). Germline V gives CDR1 SQVTM, CDR2 ANQGSEA. The CDR3 is made up of 12 amino acids. Trimming removed 6 bases from V and 4 bases from J, with 12 bases in between.

This chain uses TRBV28 with TRBJ1-6, with a tentative D call TRBD1 (6 bases). This CDR3 has 16 amino acids. The V end was cut by 5 bases, the J end by 10 bases, with 21 bases between. In germline, CDR1 is MDHEN, CDR2 SYDVKM. The CDR3 sequence: CASSSPAQTGHSPLHF. CDR3 sequence (DNA): TGTGCCAGCAGTAGCCCAGCACAAACAGGGCACTCACCCCTCCACTTT.

This CDR3 reads CASSQGSGLALTGELFF. CDR3 in DNA: TGCGCCAGCAGCCAAGGGTCAGGACTAGCGCTGACCGGGGAGCTGTTTTTT. The chain uses TRBV4-1 and TRBJ2-2; 9 bases agree with TRBD2. The CDR3 runs to 17 residues. After removal of 1 base from V and 5 bases from J, the junction contained 8 bases not matched to a gene. Germline CDR1 reads MGHRA; CDR2 reads YSYEKL.

The V gene is TRBV5-1, the J gene TRBJ2-3, with D possibly being TRBD2 (6 bases). The V and J ends lost 0 bases and 2 bases respectively, with 13 bases between them. In germline, CDR1 is SGHRS, CDR2 YFSETQ. The CDR3 has 16 amino acids. CDR3 sequence: CASSLGVSGYTDTQYF. The DNA of the CDR3 is TGCGCCAGCAGCTTGGGGGTTAGCGGTTACACAGATACGCAGTATTTT.

The chain carries TRBV6-1 and TRBJ1-4, with TRBD1 matching over 8 bases. This CDR3 has 15 amino acids. Unmatched junction bases numbered 4, after V lost 2 bases and J lost 5 bases. Germline values: CDR1 MNHNS, CDR2 SASEGT. The CDR3 here is CASSEYRQGNEKLFF. CDR3 sequence (DNA): TGTGCCAGCAGTGAATATCGACAGGGGAATGAAAAACTGTTTTTT.

In its sample, this clone was seen once. This sequence joins TRBV11-3 and TRBJ2-5; the D is unclear. CDR1 is SGHNT and CDR2 is YENEEA in the germline V gene. This CDR3 contains 14 residues. V dropped 0 bases and J dropped 7 bases, with 12 bases sitting between them. The CDR3 DNA follows: TGTGCCAGCAGCTTAGACCGTGGGGTCGGGACCCAGTACTTC. Protein: CASSLDRGVGTQYF.

The chain couples TRBV2 to TRBJ2-1, with 10 bases fitting TRBD2. The J segment lost 5 bases and the V segment lost 7 bases, leaving 8 bases of the junction unmatched. The CDR3 is 15 residues long. Germline-derived CDR1 and CDR2 are SNHLY and FYNNEI. CDR3 residues: CASTLGLAGDNEQFF. The CDR3, as DNA: TGTGCCAGCACCCTCGGGCTAGCGGGGGACAATGAGCAGTTCTTC.